Below are 2 T cell receptor beta chains sequenced from a single sample in a study of blood T cell repertoires in COVID-19. TCRdb's copy holds only in-frame clones and misses some; the assay was immunoSEQ multiplex PCR. The sample has about 130,000 clones; 86% are singletons. Material: PBMCs or T cells enriched from blood (not recorded which). These receptors were taken from a woman aged 45-65 years who had recovered from COVID-19.

The V gene is TRBV7-9, the J gene TRBJ1-1, with 7 bases matching TRBD1. Germline trimming cut 1 base from V and 7 bases from J; bases unmatched to any gene: 15. Germline V gene lookup returns CDR1 SEHNR and CDR2 FQNEAQ (reference sequence). The CDR3 is made up of 17 amino acids. This CDR3 reads CASSLGGATGARFEAFF. The CDR3 DNA reads TGTGCCAGCAGCTTAGGGGGCGCTACAGGGGCCCGATTTGAAGCTTTCTTT. The variable domain in full, with the rest retrieved from reference TRBV7-9 and TRBJ1-1, is DTGVSQNPRHKITKRGQNVTFRCDPISEHNRLYWYRQTLGQGPEFLTYFQNEAQLEKSRLLSDRFSAERPKGSFSTLEIQRTEQGDSAMYLCASSLGGATGARFEAFFGQGTRLTVV.

This chain uses TRBV19 with TRBJ1-5, with D unclear. CDR3 size: 14 residues. Per the germline V gene, CDR1 is LNHDA and CDR2 is SQIVND (reference sequence). The V and J ends lost 0 bases and 0 bases respectively, with 3 bases between them. The CDR3 loop is CASSIDSSNQPQHF. The CDR3 DNA reads as TGTGCCAGTAGTATAGACAGTAGCAATCAGCCCCAGCATTTT.